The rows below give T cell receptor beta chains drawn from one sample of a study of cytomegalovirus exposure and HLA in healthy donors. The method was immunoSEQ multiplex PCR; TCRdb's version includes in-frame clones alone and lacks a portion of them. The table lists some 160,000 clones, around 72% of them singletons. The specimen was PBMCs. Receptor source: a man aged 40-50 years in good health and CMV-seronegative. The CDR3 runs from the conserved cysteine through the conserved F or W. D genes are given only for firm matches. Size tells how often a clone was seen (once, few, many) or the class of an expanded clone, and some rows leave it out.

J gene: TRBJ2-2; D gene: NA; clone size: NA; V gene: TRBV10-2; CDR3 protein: CASSESSAGNTGELFF; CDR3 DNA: TGCGCCAGCAGTGAGTCGTCTGCAGGGAACACCGGGGAGCTGTTTTTT
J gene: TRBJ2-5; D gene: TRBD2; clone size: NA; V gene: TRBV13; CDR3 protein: CASSSQAGGLQETQYF; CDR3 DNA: TGTGCCAGCAGCTCACAAGCGGGGGGGTTGCAAGAGACCCAGTACTTC
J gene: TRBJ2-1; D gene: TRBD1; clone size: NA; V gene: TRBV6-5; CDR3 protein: CASIGTGAYNEQFF; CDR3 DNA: TGTGCCAGCATCGGGACAGGGGCCTACAATGAGCAGTTCTTC
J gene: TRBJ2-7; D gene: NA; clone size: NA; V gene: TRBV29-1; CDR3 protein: CSVAQGSGLGYEQYF; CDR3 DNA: TGCAGCGTTGCCCAGGGGTCAGGGCTAGGGTACGAGCAGTACTTC
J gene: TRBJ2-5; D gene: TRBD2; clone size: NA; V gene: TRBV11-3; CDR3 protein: CASSSGGGETQYF; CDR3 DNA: TGTGCCAGCAGCTCGGGGGGGGGAGAGACCCAGTACTTC
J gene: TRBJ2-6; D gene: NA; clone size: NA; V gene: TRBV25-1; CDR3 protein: CASSEPRGGRANVLTF; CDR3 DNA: TGTGCCAGCAGTGAGCCGCGAGGGGGTCGGGCCAACGTCCTGACTTTC
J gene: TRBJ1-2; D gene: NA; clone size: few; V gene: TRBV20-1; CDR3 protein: CSAKTGGYTF; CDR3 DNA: TGCAGTGCCAAGACGGGGGGCTACACCTTC
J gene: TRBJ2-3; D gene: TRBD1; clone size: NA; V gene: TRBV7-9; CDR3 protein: CASSSGGVTDTQYF; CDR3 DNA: TGTGCCAGCAGCTCAGGGGGCGTCACAGATACGCAGTATTTT
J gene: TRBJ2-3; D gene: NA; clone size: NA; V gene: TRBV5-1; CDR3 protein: CASSQEGVADTQYF; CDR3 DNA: TGCGCCAGCAGTCAAGAGGGAGTTGCAGATACGCAGTATTTT
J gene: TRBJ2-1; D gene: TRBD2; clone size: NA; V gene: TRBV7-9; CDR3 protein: CASRETSGLYNEQFF; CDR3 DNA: TGTGCCAGCAGGGAGACTAGCGGGTTGTACAATGAGCAGTTCTTC
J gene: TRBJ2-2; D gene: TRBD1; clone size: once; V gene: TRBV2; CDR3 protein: CASREGQGVSGELFF; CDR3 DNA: TGTGCCAGCAGGGAGGGACAGGGGGTTTCCGGGGAGCTGTTTTTT
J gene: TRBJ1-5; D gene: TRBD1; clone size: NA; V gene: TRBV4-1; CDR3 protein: CASSQAVQGISNQPQHF; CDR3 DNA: TGCGCCAGCAGCCAAGCCGTACAGGGGATTAGCAATCAGCCCCAGCATTTT
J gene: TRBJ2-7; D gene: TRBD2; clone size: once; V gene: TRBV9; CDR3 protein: CASSPSGTSGYEQYF; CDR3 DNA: TGTGCCAGCAGCCCGTCCGGGACTAGCGGATACGAGCAGTACTTC
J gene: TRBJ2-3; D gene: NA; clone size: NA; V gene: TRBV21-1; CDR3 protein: CASSGAENTDTQYF; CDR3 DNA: TGTGCCAGCAGCGGTGCGGAGAACACAGATACGCAGTATTTT
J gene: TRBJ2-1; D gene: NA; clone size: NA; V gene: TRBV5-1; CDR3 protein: CASSLQDLRAGNNEQFF; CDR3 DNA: TGCGCCAGCAGCTTGCAGGATTTGAGGGCTGGGAATAATGAGCAGTTCTTC
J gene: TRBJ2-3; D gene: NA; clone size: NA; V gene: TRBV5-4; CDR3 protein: CASSLESSRADTQYF; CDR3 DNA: TGTGCCAGCAGCTTGGAATCTTCTAGAGCAGATACGCAGTATTTT
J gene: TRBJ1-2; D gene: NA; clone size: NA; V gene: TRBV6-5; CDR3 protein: CASSDMSGYTF; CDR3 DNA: TGTGCCAGCAGTGACATGTCTGGCTACACCTTC
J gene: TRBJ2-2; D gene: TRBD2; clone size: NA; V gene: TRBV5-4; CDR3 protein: CASSLAGGPLGELFF; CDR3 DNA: TGTGCCAGCAGTTTAGCGGGGGGTCCTCTTGGGGAGCTGTTTTTT
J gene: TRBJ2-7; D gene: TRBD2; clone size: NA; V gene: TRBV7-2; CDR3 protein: CASSSRLVAGGDEQYF; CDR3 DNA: TGTGCCAGCAGCTCTCGTCTGGTAGCGGGAGGGGACGAGCAGTACTTC
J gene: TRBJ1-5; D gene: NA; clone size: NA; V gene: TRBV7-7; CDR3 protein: CASSKGFPRARGLCGNQPQHF; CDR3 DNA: TGTGCCAGCAGCAAGGGGTTCCCACGCGCGAGGGGGTTGTGTGGCAATCAGCCCCAGCATTTT
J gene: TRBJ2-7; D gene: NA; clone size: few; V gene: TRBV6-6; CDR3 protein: CASSVTGSPPEQYF; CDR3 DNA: TGTGCCAGCAGCGTTACAGGGTCACCTCCCGAGCAGTACTTC
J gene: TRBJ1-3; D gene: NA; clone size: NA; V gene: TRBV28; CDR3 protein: CASSPSPGPGNTIYF; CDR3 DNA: TGTGCCAGCAGTCCTTCCCCAGGCCCCGGAAACACCATATATTTT
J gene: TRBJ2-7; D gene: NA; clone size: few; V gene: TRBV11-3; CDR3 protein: CASSPPGFSYEQYF; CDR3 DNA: TGTGCCAGCAGCCCTCCGGGATTCTCCTACGAGCAGTACTTC
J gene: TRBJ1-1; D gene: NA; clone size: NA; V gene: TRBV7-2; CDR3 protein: CASSSGVYMNTEAFF; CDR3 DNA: TGTGCCAGCAGCTCCGGGGTATACATGAACACTGAAGCTTTCTTT
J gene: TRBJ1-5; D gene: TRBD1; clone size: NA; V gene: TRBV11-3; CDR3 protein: CASRVGGQGFGQPQHF; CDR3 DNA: TGTGCCAGTAGAGTTGGGGGACAGGGGTTCGGTCAGCCCCAGCATTTT
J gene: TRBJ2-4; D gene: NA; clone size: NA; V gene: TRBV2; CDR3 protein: CASSDNSRINIQYF; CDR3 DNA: TGTGCCAGCAGTGATAATTCCAGGATCAACATTCAGTACTTC
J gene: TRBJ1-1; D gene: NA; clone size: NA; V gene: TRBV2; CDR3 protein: CASIQATEAFF; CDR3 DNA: TGTGCCAGCATTCAGGCCACTGAAGCTTTCTTT
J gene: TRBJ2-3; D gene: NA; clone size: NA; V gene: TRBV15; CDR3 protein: CATSRASSGIVSRTDTQYF; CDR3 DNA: TGTGCCACCAGCAGAGCGAGCTCCGGTATAGTCTCTCGCACAGATACGCAGTATTTT
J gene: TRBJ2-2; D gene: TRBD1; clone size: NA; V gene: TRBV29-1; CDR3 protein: CSVGGQGTGELFF; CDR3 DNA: TGCAGCGTTGGAGGACAGGGAACGGGGGAGCTGTTTTTT
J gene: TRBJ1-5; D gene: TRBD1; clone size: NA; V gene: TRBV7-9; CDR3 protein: CASSSHRSQGAEQPQHF; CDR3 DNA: TGTGCCAGCAGCTCGCATCGCTCACAGGGGGCCGAGCAGCCCCAGCATTTT
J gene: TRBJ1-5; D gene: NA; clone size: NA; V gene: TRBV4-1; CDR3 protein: CASSLAPRTANQPQHF; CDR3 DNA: TGCGCCAGCAGCCTCGCCCCCCGGACAGCTAATCAGCCCCAGCATTTT
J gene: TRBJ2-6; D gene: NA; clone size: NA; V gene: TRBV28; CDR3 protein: CASSLLRVSSGANVLTF; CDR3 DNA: TGTGCCAGCAGTTTACTCCGGGTATCCTCTGGGGCCAACGTCCTGACTTTC
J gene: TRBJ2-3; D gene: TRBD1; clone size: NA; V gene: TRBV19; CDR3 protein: CASNGKRQGAYGSDTQYF; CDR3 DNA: TGTGCCAGTAACGGGAAAAGACAGGGGGCCTATGGATCAGATACGCAGTATTTT
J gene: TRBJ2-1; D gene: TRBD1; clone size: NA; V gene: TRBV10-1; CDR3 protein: CASSDPGTGLDEQFF; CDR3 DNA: TGCGCCAGCAGTGATCCCGGGACAGGGTTGGATGAGCAGTTCTTC
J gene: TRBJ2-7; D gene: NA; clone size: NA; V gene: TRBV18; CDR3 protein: CASSPQRDHYEQYF; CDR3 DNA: TGTGCCAGCTCACCCCAGCGAGACCACTACGAGCAGTACTTC
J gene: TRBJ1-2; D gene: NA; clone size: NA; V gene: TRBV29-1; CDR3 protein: CSVSQGPYGYTF; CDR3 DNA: TGCAGCGTCTCACAGGGCCCCTATGGCTACACCTTC
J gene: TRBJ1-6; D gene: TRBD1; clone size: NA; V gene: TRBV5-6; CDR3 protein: CASSFRGLRNSPLHF; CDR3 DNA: TGTGCCAGCAGCTTCAGGGGGCTAAGGAATTCACCCCTCCACTTT
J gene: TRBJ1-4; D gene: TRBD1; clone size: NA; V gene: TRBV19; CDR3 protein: CASSPRQGTNEKLFF; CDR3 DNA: TGTGCCAGTAGTCCCAGACAGGGGACTAATGAAAAACTGTTTTTT
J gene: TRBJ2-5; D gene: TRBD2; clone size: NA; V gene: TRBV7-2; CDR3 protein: CASSQSGTREETQYF; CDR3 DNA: TGTGCCAGCAGCCAATCCGGGACTAGGGAAGAGACCCAGTACTTC
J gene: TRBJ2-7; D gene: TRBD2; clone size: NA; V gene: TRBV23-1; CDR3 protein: CASSQSAIAGVFYEQYF; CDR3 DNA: TGCGCCAGCAGTCAATCGGCTATAGCGGGAGTTTTCTACGAGCAGTACTTC
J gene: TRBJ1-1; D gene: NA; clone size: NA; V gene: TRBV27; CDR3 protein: CASSLREMNTEAFF; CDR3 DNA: TGTGCCAGCAGTTTACGGGAGATGAACACTGAAGCTTTCTTT
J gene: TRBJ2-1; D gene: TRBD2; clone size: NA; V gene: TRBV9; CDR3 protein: CASSVAGTSGSWEFF; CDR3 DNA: TGTGCCAGCAGCGTAGCAGGGACTAGCGGGAGTTGGGAGTTCTTC
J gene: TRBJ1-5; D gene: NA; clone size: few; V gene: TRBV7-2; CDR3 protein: CASSRRGYSNQPQHF; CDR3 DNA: TGTGCCAGCAGCCGTCGGGGGTATAGCAATCAGCCCCAGCATTTT
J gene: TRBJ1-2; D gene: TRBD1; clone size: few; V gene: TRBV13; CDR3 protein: CASSLGRGQGDYGYTF; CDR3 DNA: TGTGCCAGCAGCTTAGGTCGGGGACAGGGAGACTATGGCTACACCTTC
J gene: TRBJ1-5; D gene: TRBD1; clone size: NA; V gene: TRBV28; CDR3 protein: CASSSGQDPWRQHF; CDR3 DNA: TGTGCCAGCAGTTCCGGACAGGACCCCTGGCGCCAGCATTTT
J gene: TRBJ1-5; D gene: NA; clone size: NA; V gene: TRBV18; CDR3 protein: CASSTNPGNQPQHF; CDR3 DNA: TGTGCCAGCTCCACCAATCCAGGGAATCAGCCCCAGCATTTT
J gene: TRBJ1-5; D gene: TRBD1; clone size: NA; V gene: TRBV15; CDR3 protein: CATSRLGQGGNQPQHF; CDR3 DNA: TGTGCCACCAGCAGATTGGGACAGGGGGGCAATCAGCCCCAGCATTTT
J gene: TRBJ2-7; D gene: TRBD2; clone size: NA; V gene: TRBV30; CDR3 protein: CAWSNSGTSNF; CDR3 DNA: TGTGCCTGGAGTAATAGCGGGACCTCAAACTTC
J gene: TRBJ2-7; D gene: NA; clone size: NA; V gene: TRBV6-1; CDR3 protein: CASIRDNEQYF; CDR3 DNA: TGTGCCAGCATTAGGGACAACGAGCAGTACTTC
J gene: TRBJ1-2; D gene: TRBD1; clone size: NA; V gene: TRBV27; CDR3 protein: CASSLGQGIGYTF; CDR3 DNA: TGTGCCAGCAGCCTAGGACAGGGGATTGGCTACACCTTC
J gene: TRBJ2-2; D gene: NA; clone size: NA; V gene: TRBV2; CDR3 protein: CASSPGNTGELFF; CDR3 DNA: TGTGCCAGCAGTCCAGGGAACACCGGGGAGCTGTTTTTT
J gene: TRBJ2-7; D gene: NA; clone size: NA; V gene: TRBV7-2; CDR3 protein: CASSLGQLYEQYF; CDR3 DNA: TGTGCCAGCAGCCTTGGACAGCTATACGAGCAGTACTTC
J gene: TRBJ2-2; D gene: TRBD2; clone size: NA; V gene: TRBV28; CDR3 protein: CASTTPTGLAGFRPGELFF; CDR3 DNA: TGTGCCAGCACCACGCCGACGGGACTAGCGGGATTTAGGCCCGGGGAGCTGTTTTTT
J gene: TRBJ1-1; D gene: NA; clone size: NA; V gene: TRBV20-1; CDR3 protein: CSASRVPEAFF; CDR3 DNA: TGCAGTGCTAGCAGGGTTCCTGAAGCTTTCTTT